A single sample is the source of the 10 T cell receptor beta chains below, sequenced in a study of T cell clonality in common variable immunodeficiency. This table comes from immunoSEQ multiplex PCR, and its TCRdb copy is limited to in-frame clones, with some not included. Observed in the sample are around 50,000 clones, none of them singletons. Sequenced: peripheral blood mononuclear cells. These receptors all come from a person aged 18-69 years in good health.

This clone was recorded at least ten times. The read falls 3 residues short of the CDR3 end, and the missing part is taken from the germline J gene. The gene calls are TRBV30 and TRBJ1-4; D possibly corresponds to TRBD1 (5 bases). Germline CDR1 and CDR2: GTSNPN and SVGIG (reference sequence). The CDR3 runs 18 residues. Trimming took 2 bases from V and 3 from J, leaving 22 bases between them. The CDR3 DNA, read in part, is TGTGCCTGGAGTCCCTCAACCACCCGGGGGGGAGCTAATGAAAAA. It yields the protein CAWSPSTTRGGANEK. The entire CDR3 sequence reads CAWSPSTTRGGANEKLFF. Drawing the rest from reference TRBV30 and TRBJ1-4, the complete variable domain is SQTIHQWPATLVQPVGSPLSLECTVEGTSNPNLYWYRQAAGRGLQLLFYSVGIGQISSEVPQNLSASRPQDRQFILSSKKLLLSDSGFYLCAWSPSTTRGGANEKLFFGSGTQLSVL.

This clone was found many times. The read ends 3 residues shy of where the CDR3 ends; the end is completed using the germline J gene. The rearrangement uses TRBV2 and TRBJ1-5; 8 bases are a match to TRBD1. Germline loops: CDR1 SNHLY, CDR2 FYNNEI. V was clipped by 2 bases and J by 6 bases; unmatched bases: 12. CDR3 size: 17 residues. Partial CDR3 DNA: TGTGCCAGCAGTGAATTGGGCAGGGGGCAGGTTAGTCAGCCC. It specifies CASSELGRGQVSQP. The full CDR3 protein reads CASSELGRGQVSQPQHF.

This clone showed up many times. CDR3 amino acids: CSARDGGYGYTF. Partial CDR3 DNA: TGCAGTGCCCGCGACGGGGGGTATGGC. J is TRBJ1-2 and V is TRBV20-1; tentative D call: TRBD1 (5 bases). The read ends 3 residues early relative to the CDR3; the germline J gene fills the gap. The germline V gene encodes CDR1 DFQATT and CDR2 SNEGSKA (reference sequence). The V and J ends lost 6 bases and 5 bases respectively, with 13 bases between them. The length of the CDR3 is 12 residues.

Turning to this clone: The CDR3 end falls 3 residues outside the read, so it is completed with the germline J gene. This chain connects TRBV2 to TRBJ1-2; no clear D. Per germline, CDR1 SNHLY and CDR2 FYNNEI. The CDR3 consists of 15 residues. The CDR3 protein is CASSEGGLDENIYTF. Incomplete CDR3 DNA: TGTGCCAGCAGTGAAGGCGGACTAGACGAAAACATC.

This clone was counted ten times or more. From the germline J gene comes the end of the CDR3, since the read stops 3 residues before it. The chain couples TRBV6-1 to TRBJ1-6; possible D gene TRBD1, 6 bases. Trimming pared 4 bases from V and 8 bases from J, leaving 12 bases between. This CDR3 region has 14 residues. CDR1 is MNHNS, CDR2 SASEGT, per germline. CDR3 DNA, as far as it was read: TGTGCCAGCAGTGGAGGCAGGGGATATTCACCC. Its translation is CASSGGRGYSP. The entire CDR3 is CASSGGRGYSPLHF.

This clone was seen ten or more times. The read is 3 residues too short to cover the CDR3 end, so that end is filled in from the germline J gene. The chain has TRBV14 and TRBJ1-6; 7 positions agree with TRBD1. The germline V gene encodes CDR1 SGHDN and CDR2 FVKESK. The CDR3 is 15 amino acids. Trimming took 5 bases from V and 10 from J; bases not matched to a gene: 11. CDR3 sequence reads: CASSSWEGAGSPLHF. The CDR3 bases that were read are TGTGCCAGCAGCTCCTGGGAGGGGGCCGGCTCACCC.

This clone was seen many times. Coverage ceases 3 residues before the CDR3 finishes, and the germline J gene fills in the end. The rearrangement uses TRBV5-1 and TRBJ1-2; 8 nucleotides line up with TRBD1. The CDR3 is made up of 14 amino acids. The junction had 7 bases not matched to a gene; V was cut back by 2 bases and J by 7 bases. CDR1 and CDR2 (germline): SGHRS, YFSETQ. The CDR3 loop is CASSLGQGTSGYTF. The DNA read from the CDR3 is TGCGCCAGCAGCTTAGGACAGGGTACCTCTGGC.

The sample holds a few counts of this clone. Coverage ceases 3 residues before the CDR3 finishes, and the germline J gene fills in the end. The genes are TRBV11-2 and TRBJ2-1, with a possible D match to TRBD1 (6 bases). Germline CDR1 SGHAT, CDR2 FQNNGV. The CDR3 extends over 13 amino acids. V gave up 5 bases and J gave up 8 bases, with 13 bases separating them. The CDR3 here is CASSLGQGYEQFF. The DNA read from the CDR3 is TGTGCCAGCAGCCTGGGTCAGGGGTATGAG.

This clone occurred many times. With the read ending 3 residues before the CDR3 end, the germline J gene is used to fill in that end. This chain connects TRBV18 to TRBJ2-2; 8 bases agree with TRBD1. Trimming cost V 3 bases and J 3 bases; bases outside gene matches: 3. CDR3 length equals 15 residues. Germline CDR1 KGHSH, CDR2 LQKENI. CDR3 in amino acids: CASSPQGADTGELFF. The CDR3 DNA, read in part, is TGTGCCAGCTCACCTCAGGGGGCAGACACCGGGGAG.

This clone has a count of ten or more. The read halts 3 residues ahead of the CDR3 end, with the missing end drawn from the germline J gene. This chain links TRBV14 with TRBJ1-6, with D possibly being TRBD1 (5 bases). The germline gives CDR1 SGHDN, CDR2 FVKESK. This CDR3 comprises 17 residues. V was cut by 5 bases and J by 8 bases, with 22 bases left in between. The CDR3 bases that were read are TGTGCCAGCAGCACTTTAGGACATAGGGGCTGGTATTCACCC. It specifies CASSTLGHRGWYSP. The entire CDR3 is CASSTLGHRGWYSPLHF.